Listed below are T cell receptor beta chains from one sample, sequenced in a study of T cell changes during pregnancy in multiple sclerosis. Profiling relied on immunoSEQ multiplex PCR, and the TCRdb table lists in-frame clones only, not all of them. The profile shows tens of thousands of clones, over 85% of them singletons. The specimen was peripheral blood, collected in the third trimester of pregnancy. These receptors came from a female donor in good health, enrolled as a control in a pregnancy study. Each CDR3 is given with its conserved first and last residue. D genes are given only for firm matches. Clone size is shown for a subset of rows, as once, few, many or a class of expanded clone.

>-|TRBJ1-4|TRBD1|TRBV5-1
CASSLGWDRETRNEKLFF
>once|TRBJ2-1|TRBD2|TRBV7-8
CASSLSTAGELDNEQFF
>-|TRBJ2-1|-|TRBV28
CASSPAAGPYNEQFF
>-|TRBJ2-5|TRBD1|TRBV9
CASSPLGQGNFQETQYF
>once|TRBJ1-4|-|TRBV2
CASSEWQATNEKLFF
>-|TRBJ2-1|-|TRBV11-3
CASSLGSGMANEQFF
>-|TRBJ2-1|-|TRBV9
CASSPMGDGDNEQFF
>-|TRBJ1-2|TRBD1|TRBV6-5
CASSSNNRGLGGYTF
>-|TRBJ2-1|TRBD1|TRBV7-8
CASSRGGVEQFF
>-|TRBJ1-1|-|TRBV7-9
CASSLYRGLLNTEAFF
>once|TRBJ2-2|TRBD2|TRBV11-2
CASSLDRVAGGNTGELFF
>-|TRBJ2-2|-|TRBV19
CASSIRVLNTGELFF
>few|TRBJ2-7|-|TRBV6-6
CASSSNEAVEQYF
>-|TRBJ2-5|TRBD2|TRBV7-2
CASSLGTSDGETQYF
>-|TRBJ1-1|-|TRBV4-2
CASSPREAEYTEAFF
>-|TRBJ1-1|TRBD1|TRBV7-8
CASSPNRGRNTEAFF
>-|TRBJ1-1|-|TRBV5-1
CASSLEGGRNTEAFF
>-|TRBJ1-2|-|TRBV30
CAWTRGQMDGYTF
>-|TRBJ1-1|-|TRBV29-1
CSVKPSDYTEAFF
>-|TRBJ2-1|-|TRBV12-5
CASGPRQDNEQFF
>-|TRBJ1-2|-|TRBV7-2
CASSLSGQNYGYTF
>-|TRBJ1-5|-|TRBV6-4
CASSLSFSNQPQHF
>-|TRBJ2-7|-|TRBV5-1
CASSLAAEAPEQYF
>-|TRBJ1-3|-|TRBV29-1
CSVEARPSGNTIYF
>once|TRBJ2-2|TRBD2|TRBV5-1
CASSLAASGRVTGELFF
>-|TRBJ2-3|-|TRBV5-6
CASSAEGSTDTQYF
>-|TRBJ2-3|TRBD2|TRBV9
CASSVVNGLAAGDTQYF
>-|TRBJ2-7|TRBD1|TRBV6-6
CASSRQGSDEQYF
>-|TRBJ2-7|-|TRBV27
CASSWSGVGGQYF
>-|TRBJ2-1|TRBD1|TRBV5-1
CASSLATIQGDEQFF
>-|TRBJ1-5|TRBD1|TRBV6-5
CASSPGTGGNQPQHF
>few|TRBJ1-1|-|TRBV4-2
CASSPDQGRNQPEAFF
>-|TRBJ1-6|-|TRBV19
CASSISPGESPLHF
>-|TRBJ2-7|-|TRBV7-8
CASSLVPGAYEQYF
>-|TRBJ2-2|-|TRBV28
CASSFQGSYAGELFF
>-|TRBJ2-7|TRBD2|TRBV6-5
CASSFSGSSYEQYF
>-|TRBJ2-1|-|TRBV10-3
CAIMGLPYNEQFF
>few|TRBJ2-1|TRBD2|TRBV6-1
CASSELAGGNEQFF
>-|TRBJ2-7|-|TRBV5-1
CASSGGEAGSREYF
>-|TRBJ2-2|-|TRBV18
CASSPLAGSSTGELFF
>-|TRBJ1-2|-|TRBV7-8
CASSPQTANYGYTF
>-|TRBJ1-6|-|TRBV4-2
CASSQGRSGNSPLHF
>-|TRBJ2-7|TRBD1|TRBV7-7
CASSPTGTGGSEQYF
>-|TRBJ1-1|-|TRBV18
CASSPQGIGNTEAFF
>-|TRBJ2-1|TRBD2|TRBV6-5
CASSYQSGGGYNEQFF
>once|TRBJ1-1|-|TRBV7-9
CASSTVRENTEAFF